This record looks at one T cell receptor beta chain sequence and its context. Its antigen is as yet unknown. The data were taken from a study of cytomegalovirus exposure and HLA in healthy donors. The study, taken as a whole, reports: The study flagged around 150 TCR beta chains as cytomegalovirus-associated. TCR sequences were mostly rare, though some public TCRs occurred in many donors. Confirmation in vitro established that three CMV-associated chains were specific for CMV antigens.

Assay: immunoSEQ multiplex PCR; the TCRdb copy retains only in-frame clones and omits some. The sample holds some 76,000 clones; around 94% are singletons and the top ten take over 2%. Germline assignment: CDR1 MNHEY and CDR2 SMNVEV (reference sequence). With 10 bases clipped from V and 2 bases from J, the junction kept 12 bases outside the gene matches. The CDR3 loop spans 16 amino acids. Donors came from a validation cohort of about 110 subjects, distinct from the first 666-subject cohort. Sequences were obtained from PBMCs. The sequence was collected from a woman aged 18-35 years in good health and CMV-seronegative. The rearrangement uses TRBV27 and TRBJ2-2; 8 bases are a match to TRBD1. In DNA, the CDR3 is TGTGCCACCCCATACACCGGGACAGGTAACACCGGGGAGCTGTTTTTT. Amino acid sequence: CATPYTGTGNTGELFF.